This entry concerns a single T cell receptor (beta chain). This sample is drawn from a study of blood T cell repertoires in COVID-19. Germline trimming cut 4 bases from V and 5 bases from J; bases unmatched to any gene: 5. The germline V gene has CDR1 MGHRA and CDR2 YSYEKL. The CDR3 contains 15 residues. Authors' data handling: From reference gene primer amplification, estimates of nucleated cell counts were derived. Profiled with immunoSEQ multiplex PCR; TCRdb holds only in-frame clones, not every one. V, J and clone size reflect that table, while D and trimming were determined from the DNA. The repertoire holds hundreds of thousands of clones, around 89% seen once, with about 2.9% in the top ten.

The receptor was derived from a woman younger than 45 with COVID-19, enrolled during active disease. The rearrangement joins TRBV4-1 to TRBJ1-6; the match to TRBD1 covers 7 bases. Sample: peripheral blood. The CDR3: CASSRTRGDNSPLHF. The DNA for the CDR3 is TGCGCCAGCAGCCGTACCAGGGGGGATAATTCACCCCTCCACTTT.